Listed below are T cell receptor beta chains from one sample, sequenced in a study of T cells after yellow fever vaccination. TCRdb redid the calling of the 5' RACE reads with MiXCR, one entry per CDR3 protein. The data contain about 310,000 distinct CDR3 sequences, roughly 4% of them singletons. The sequencing used PBMCs, collected on the day of the yellow fever booster vaccination. The origin of the receptors is a young man who received the YFV17D yellow fever vaccine. Each CDR3 is given with its conserved first and last residue. The order of the fields is D gene, J gene, V gene, clone size, CDR3 DNA, CDR3 protein. A D gene is named only where the DNA matches it firmly. The size entry is marked missing in some rows and otherwise reads once, few, many or a size class.

- TRBJ1-5 TRBV9 - TGTGCCAGCAGCGTCGACGGGGGTTATCAGCCCCAGCATTTT CASSVDGGYQPQHF
- TRBJ2-3 TRBV29-1 few TGCACATTTAGACAGTCCGGAGATACGCAGTATTTT CTFRQSGDTQYF
TRBD1 TRBJ2-3 TRBV7-2 many TGTGCCAGCAGCCGACAGGGGGTTGGAGATACGCAGTATTTT CASSRQGVGDTQYF
- TRBJ2-3 TRBV23-1 many TGCGCCAGCAGCCGGGTAGAGGGGTTGGATACGCAGTATTTT CASSRVEGLDTQYF
- TRBJ2-7 TRBV5-1 few TGCGCCACTGCGGATTCCCTTTCCTCCTACGAGCAGTACTTC CATADSLSSYEQYF
TRBD1 TRBJ1-2 TRBV4-1 few TGCGCCAGCAGCTCAAGCCCGGGAGGTCTATGGGGGCAGGGGGGCTTC CASSSSPGGLWGQGGF
- TRBJ1-2 TRBV28 many TGTGCCAGCAGTAACCGGGAGGCCTACTATGGCTACACCTTC CASSNREAYYGYTF
TRBD2 TRBJ2-1 TRBV20-1 many TGCAGTGTCCTCTACGGGGGGGCCTACAATGAGCAGTTCTTC CSVLYGGAYNEQFF
- TRBJ1-6 TRBV6-5 - TGTGCCAGCAGTTACTCGAGTTGGAATTTGGATTCACCCCTCCACTTT CASSYSSWNLDSPLHF
TRBD1 TRBJ1-6 TRBV9 few TGTGCCAGCAGCCCCCAGGGGGGGACGGTCAAAACCCCCCTCCACTTT CASSPQGGTVKTPLHF
TRBD1 TRBJ2-7 TRBV7-9 few TGTGCCAGCAGCCCCAGGGACAGGAATTACGAGCAGTACTTC CASSPRDRNYEQYF
TRBD2 TRBJ2-7 TRBV14 - TGTGCCAGCAGCCAAGGTGGAGCGGGGGCCTCCTACGAGCAGTACTTC CASSQGGAGASYEQYF
- TRBJ1-6 TRBV2 - TGTGCCAGCAGACCCTTACTACAGGGAGGTTCACCCCTCCACTTT CASRPLLQGGSPLHF
- TRBJ2-7 TRBV4-3 few TGCGCCAGCAGCCAAGGGGTCGATCGGTCCTACGAGCAGTACTTC CASSQGVDRSYEQYF
TRBD1 TRBJ2-2 TRBV5-4 few TGTGCCAGCAGCCAACAGGGGGCGCGATCCGGGGAGCTGTTTTTT CASSQQGARSGELFF
TRBD2 TRBJ2-2 TRBV20-1 many TGCAGTGCTAGCCCAAGCGCGGGGGACACCGGGGAGCTGTTTTTT CSASPSAGDTGELFF
TRBD1 TRBJ2-2 TRBV24-1 many TGTGCCACCAGTGACCAGGACAGGTCGGACACCGGGGAGCTGTTTTTT CATSDQDRSDTGELFF
- TRBJ1-1 TRBV18 - TGTGCCAGCTCACCAAGTCGTCCGGACACTGAAGCTTTCTTT CASSPSRPDTEAFF
- TRBJ2-5 TRBV6-2/TRBV6-3 few TGTGCCAGCAGCCGTCAACCTTCCTATGCGGGGCTTCAAGAGACCCAGTACTTC CASSRQPSYAGLQETQYF
- TRBJ2-7 TRBV3-1 many TGTGCCAGCAGCCGCTGGACCCTGGTCTACGAGCAGTACTTC CASSRWTLVYEQYF
- TRBJ1-1 TRBV4-3 few TGCGCCAGCAGCCAAGATCTGGACTTTGAAGCTTTCTTT CASSQDLDFEAFF
- TRBJ1-1 TRBV20-1 - TGCAGTGCTAGAGAGGACCCGAACACTGAAGCTTTCTTT CSAREDPNTEAFF
- TRBJ2-3 TRBV30 - TGTGCCCGCGCCGTGGGGAGAAGCACAGATACGCAGTATTTT CARAVGRSTDTQYF
- TRBJ2-3 TRBV5-4 few TGTGCCAGCAGCTTCCTTGGGGTCGTCACAGATACGCAGTATTTT CASSFLGVVTDTQYF
TRBD2 TRBJ2-3 TRBV6-2/TRBV6-3 few TGTGCCAGCAGTTTCCTGCCGGGACTAGCCATTCTCACAGATACGCAGTATTTT CASSFLPGLAILTDTQYF
- TRBJ1-3 TRBV5-1 many TGCGCCAGCAGCAAGGACACCAGCTCTGGAAACACCATATATTTT CASSKDTSSGNTIYF
- TRBJ1-3 TRBV10-3 - TGTGCCATCTTAAGGACCCCCGGAAACACCATATATTTT CAILRTPGNTIYF
TRBD1 TRBJ1-5 TRBV5-1 - TGCGCCAGCAGCCCAGGAACAGGGGACCAGCCCCAGCATTTT CASSPGTGDQPQHF
- TRBJ2-7 TRBV7-2 - TGTGCCAGCAGCTTAGTGACGGGGGGCCGTTACGAGCAGTACTTC CASSLVTGGRYEQYF
TRBD1 TRBJ1-1 TRBV20-1 - TGCAGTGCTGGGAGGGACAGTGAAGCTTTCTTT CSAGRDSEAFF
- TRBJ1-2 TRBV5-1 many TGCGCCAGCACCTCAGACAGCCTTGTCTATGGCTACACCTTC CASTSDSLVYGYTF
- TRBJ2-7 TRBV5-6 - TGTGCCAGCAGCTCCCAGGCCTCTTACGAGCAGTACTTC CASSSQASYEQYF
- TRBJ1-6 TRBV7-9 - TGTGCCAGCAGCCCCTCGAGGGACGGAGGTCCTTCACCCCTCCACTTT CASSPSRDGGPSPLHF
- TRBJ2-5 TRBV4-2 few TGTGCCAGCAGCCAAGAGTTAGGACAGTACCAAGAGACCCAGTACTTC CASSQELGQYQETQYF